This T cell receptor (beta chain) is from a study of early T cells in non-severe SARS-CoV-2 infection (dated by TCRdb to about 2021). Background on the whole study: Because TCR sequencing was done on bulk RNA from unsorted whole blood, the alpha and beta chains could not be paired.

This clonotype has ten or more counts. Its binding antigen is unknown. The record has no base qualities; no much larger clone is one base away. This was a case-control study nested in a cohort of healthcare workers in London, UK, who had nasopharyngeal swab PCR tests and blood samples taken every week. Healthcare workers were recruited between 23 and 31 March 2020, during the week of the UK lockdown, and were followed weekly for up to about 16 weeks. Broader findings and caveats from the paper: VDJdb matching was skewed toward anti-spike CD8 responses and likely underestimated virus-specific expansions, missing private and CD4 specificities.

Library preparation used 5' RACE. The sample was run on a NextSeq 500. The TCR library protocol attached unique molecular identifiers to individual cDNA molecules to correct for sequencing error and PCR bias. Both TCR alpha and beta chains were sequenced, and tight co-correlation was observed between alpha and beta sequence abundances in each sample. In the paper's pipeline: Decombinator V4 was used to annotate TCR sequences for V gene, J gene and CDR3. TCRs were defined as expanded if a significant change between any two time points was detected under a Poisson model with p below 0.0001. TCR abundances were normalised to the total number of TCRs sequenced per sample and were expressed as counts per million. TRAV1-2 paired with TRAJ12, TRAJ20 or TRAJ33 defined MAIT TCRs, while TRAV10 paired with TRAJ18 defined iNKT TCRs. VDJdb, accessed 1 November 2021, was searched for CMV, EBV and SARS-CoV-2 annotated TCRs, excluding TCRs annotated for multiple antigens. The raw public data were reprocessed by TCRdb itself: fastp quality trimming at Q25, MiXCR clonotype calling, in-frame beta chains only. Under each unique CDR3 protein, matching rows form one entry showing the most common genes and DNA. The V and J calls were determined by TCRdb, not by the authors. In this sample the table shows some 48,000 distinct CDR3 sequences, around a tenth of which occur a single time. The ten largest clonotypes hold roughly 8.3% of the sample.

There are 12 amino acids in the CDR3, from cysteine to phenylalanine inclusive. Left in the record is the CDR3 DNA by itself, 36 bases read in frame from the first base. The germline V gene sets CDR1 to MNHNS and CDR2 to SASEGT. V is pruned by 8 bases and J by 10 bases, leaving 2 bases of the junction without a gene match. The TCR comes from an adult who was a healthcare worker with PCR-confirmed SARS-CoV-2 infection or an uninfected control (not recorded which). The receptor chain draws on TRBV6-1 and TRBJ1-6; 10 central nucleotides agree with TRBD1. The specimen was whole blood. The nucleotide sequence is TGTGCCAGCCGGGGACAGGGGTCACCCCTCCACTTT. It translates to CASRGQGSPLHF.